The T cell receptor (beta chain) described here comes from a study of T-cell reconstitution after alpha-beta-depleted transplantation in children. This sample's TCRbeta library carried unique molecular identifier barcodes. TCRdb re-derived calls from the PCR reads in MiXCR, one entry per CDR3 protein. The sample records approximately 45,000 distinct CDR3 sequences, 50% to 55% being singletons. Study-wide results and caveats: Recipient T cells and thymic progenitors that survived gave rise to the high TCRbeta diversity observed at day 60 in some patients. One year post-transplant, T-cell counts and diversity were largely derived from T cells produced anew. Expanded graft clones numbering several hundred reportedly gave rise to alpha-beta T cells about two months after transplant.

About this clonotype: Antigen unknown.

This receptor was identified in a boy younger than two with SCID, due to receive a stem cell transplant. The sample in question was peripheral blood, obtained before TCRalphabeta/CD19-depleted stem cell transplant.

This CDR3 is CASSSHNSYEQYF. The CDR3 coding sequence is TGTGCCAGCAGCTCCCACAACTCCTACGAGCAGTACTTC. This chain connects TRBV13 to TRBJ2-7, with D hard to call. Trimming took 4 bases from V and 0 from J, leaving 7 bases between them. This CDR3 has 13 residues. From germline, CDR1 is PRHDT and CDR2 FYEKMQ (reference sequence).